The rows below give T cell receptor beta chains drawn from one sample of a study of T cells in Graves' hyperthyroidism and ophthalmopathy. TCRdb re-called the multiplex PCR reads through MiXCR, storing one row per CDR3 protein. The data contain 600,000 to 700,000 distinct CDR3 sequences, about 45% of them seen just once; the ten biggest clones take up about 7.2%. Material: peripheral blood or thyroid tissue (not recorded which). The receptors stem from an adult man with Graves' disease, either hyperthyroidism or ophthalmopathy (not recorded which). CDR3s include the opening cysteine and the closing phenylalanine or tryptophan. A D gene is named only where the DNA matches it firmly. Clone sizes are given selectively: once, few, many, or a class where the clone is expanded.

CDR3	DNA	J	D	V	size
CASSEAVPGITEAFF	TGCGCCAGCAGTGAGGCAGTCCCAGGGATAACTGAAGCTTTCTTT	TRBJ1-1	.	TRBV10-1	.
CASSDRVTGGEQYF	TGTGCCAGCAGCGACAGGGTAACAGGCGGCGAGCAGTACTTC	TRBJ2-7	TRBD1	TRBV12-3/TRBV12-4	few
CASSESGSSVYGYTF	TGTGCCAGCAGTGAATCTGGCAGTTCGGTATATGGCTACACCTTC	TRBJ1-2	.	TRBV2	many
CASSDGLGGEAFF	TGTGCCAGCAGTGATGGGTTAGGGGGTGAAGCTTTCTTT	TRBJ1-1	.	TRBV2	few
CASSSHKPGQGRFGELFF	TGTGCCAGCAGCTCCCACAAACCGGGACAGGGGCGTTTCGGGGAGCTGTTTTTT	TRBJ2-2	TRBD1	TRBV7-4	.
CSGRKETQYF	TGCAGTGGCCGTAAAGAGACCCAGTACTTC	TRBJ2-5	.	TRBV20-1	few
CASSFTGAGYGYTF	TGTGCCAGCAGTTTTACAGGGGCGGGCTATGGCTACACCTTC	TRBJ1-2	TRBD1	TRBV25-1	.
CASSGSLRGNQPQHF	TGTGCCAGCAGTGGCAGCCTGAGGGGCAATCAGCCCCAGCATTTT	TRBJ1-5	.	TRBV6-1	.
CASRDTQAWNTEAFF	TGTGCCAGCAGAGACACACAGGCTTGGAACACTGAAGCTTTCTTT	TRBJ1-1	.	TRBV7-9	.
CASSPGWGVDQETQYF	TGTGCCAGCAGCCCCGGTTGGGGGGTGGACCAAGAGACCCAGTACTTC	TRBJ2-5	.	TRBV11-3	.
CTISEELQETQYF	TGTACCATCAGTGAGGAACTACAAGAGACCCAGTACTTC	TRBJ2-5	.	TRBV10-3	.
CASSFDRRSKGYTF	TGTGCCAGCAGCTTCGATAGGAGGTCCAAAGGCTACACCTTC	TRBJ1-2	.	TRBV7-3	.
CASRSTGSYEQYF	TGTGCCAGCAGGTCAACAGGATCCTACGAGCAGTACTTC	TRBJ2-7	.	TRBV7-6	.
CASSSNRNEQYF	TGTGCCAGCAGTTCAAACAGGAACGAGCAGTACTTC	TRBJ2-7	.	TRBV27	few
CASSLTQGPYEQYF	TGTGCCAGCAGCTTAACACAGGGGCCCTACGAGCAGTACTTC	TRBJ2-7	TRBD1	TRBV7-2	many
CASSDGLAGGSYEQYF	TGTGCCAGCAGTGACGGACTAGCGGGAGGGTCCTACGAGCAGTACTTC	TRBJ2-7	TRBD2	TRBV2	many
CASSYDLGGAYNSPLHF	TGTGCCAGCAGCTACGATCTGGGGGGGGCCTATAATTCACCCCTCCACTTT	TRBJ1-6	.	TRBV2	.